The clone carrying this TCR beta chain was observed a handful of times. What it binds is not known. This entry belongs to a study of response to subunit inactivated influenza vaccine. Trimming pared 0 bases from V and 1 base from J, leaving 8 bases between. Germline V gives CDR1 LGHDT, CDR2 YNNKEL (reference sequence). The CDR3 length is 15 residues. TCRdb re-called the RT-PCR reads with MiXCR, one entry per CDR3 protein. The sample lists around 480,000 distinct CDR3 sequences; roughly 9.7% were seen once. Study outcomes and limitations: The authors proposed limited new T cell recruitment per seasonal influenza vaccination.

This receptor was obtained from a man aged 50-59 years who received an inactivated influenza vaccine. This specimen consisted of PBMCs from blood, obtained around seven weeks after vaccination. The genes are TRBV3-1 and TRBJ2-3; D assignment may be TRBD1 or TRBD2 (5 bases each). In nucleotides, the CDR3 is TGTGCCAGCAGCCAAGACGGGGCCCGCACAGATACGCAGTATTTT. It codes for CASSQDGARTDTQYF.